This T cell receptor (beta chain) was recorded in a study of graft-versus-host responses after intestinal transplantation. Background on the study: Recipients received multivisceral, liver-intestinal, or isolated intestinal transplants.

Study findings and constraints: The authors found GvH clones in recipient marrow, some appearing first in ileum or blood.

The CDR3 has 15 residues. Trimming cost V 2 bases and J 3 bases; bases outside gene matches: 5. Germline V lookup: CDR1 GTSNPN, CDR2 SVGIG (reference sequence). Sequenced by immunoSEQ multiplex PCR; TCRdb stores in-frame clones only, minus some. Of approximately 90,000 clones in the sample, around 90% are singletons; the top ten hold about 0.27%. As concerns this clone: Its target is not known.

The receptor comes from a human donor who was the organ donor for an intestinal transplant. This chain links TRBV30 with TRBJ2-2; 8 bases match TRBD1. Here the sequenced sample was unstimulated CD4+ T cells sorted from spleen or lymph node cells, taken before transplant. CDR3 loop: CAWSSRTGYTGELFF. CDR3 nucleotides: TGTGCCTGGAGTTCCAGGACAGGGTACACCGGGGAGCTGTTTTTT.